Listed here are 24 T cell receptor beta chains from one sample, sequenced in a study of shared clonotypes between healthy human individuals. Profiling relied on immunoSEQ multiplex PCR, and the TCRdb table lists in-frame clones only, not all of them. The data contain 2 million to 2.5 million clones, more than 85% of them singletons. Sequences were obtained from naive CD4+ T cells from PBMCs. Sample subset: CD45RA+ positively selected. All receptors come from a man in his late teens or twenties in good health. Some clones in this sample may be carry-over from other donors' samples.

J is TRBJ2-1 and V is TRBV29-1; D is ambiguous. Trimming pared 8 bases from V and 3 bases from J, leaving 11 bases between. CDR3 length: 12 residues. The germline V gene encodes CDR1 SQVTM and CDR2 ANQGSEA. CDR3 nucleotide sequence: TGCAGCCCCCTTCTCGGCTACAATGAGCAGTTCTTC. This translates into CSPLLGYNEQFF.

The J gene is TRBJ2-3, the V gene TRBV7-2; D uncertain. The V gene's germline CDR1 is SGHTA and CDR2 FQGNSA. The CDR3 covers 14 residues. V shed 5 bases and J shed 1 base, with 10 bases lying between them. In nucleotides, the CDR3 is TGTGCCAGCAGCCCCCGTGAGCGCACAGATACGCAGTATTTT. It is translated as CASSPRERTDTQYF.

J is TRBJ1-1 and V is TRBV18; D not resolved. Deletions cut 2 bases from V and 1 base from J, with 8 bases between. Germline loops: CDR1 KGHSH, CDR2 LQKENI. The CDR3 contains 14 residues. The CDR3 reads CASSPLAANTEAFF. DNA of the CDR3: TGTGCCAGCTCACCATTGGCAGCGAACACTGAAGCTTTCTTT.

The genes are TRBV7-6 and TRBJ2-6; 8 positions match TRBD2. Germline V gives CDR1 SGHVS, CDR2 FNYEAQ. The V and J ends lost 0 bases and 0 bases, in that order; junction bases with no gene match: 10. This CDR3 spans 20 amino acids. The CDR3: CASSLASGGMVISGANVLTF. The CDR3 DNA is TGTGCCAGCAGCTTAGCTTCGGGGGGGATGGTAATCTCTGGGGCCAACGTCCTGACTTTC.

The chain recombines TRBV13 with TRBJ1-1, with D hard to call. Looked up from germline, CDR1 is PRHDT and CDR2 is FYEKMQ (reference sequence). V lost 1 base, J lost 4 bases, and 10 bases lay in between. There are 14 residues in the CDR3. The CDR3 here is CASSLERGITEAFF. In DNA, the CDR3 is TGTGCCAGCAGCTTAGAGAGAGGGATCACTGAAGCTTTCTTT. The full variable domain, its missing parts supplied by reference TRBV13 and TRBJ1-1, is AAGVIQSPRHLIKEKRETATLKCYPIPRHDTVYWYQQGPGQDPQFLISFYEKMQSDKGSIPDRFSAQQFSDYHSELNMSSLELGDSALYFCASSLERGITEAFFGQGTRLTVV.

This clone has just a few counts. CDR3 sequence: CASSELTGKTEAFF. The CDR3 DNA sequence: TGTGCCAGCAGTGAATTAACAGGGAAGACTGAAGCTTTCTTT. V gene TRBV25-1 combines with J gene TRBJ1-1; D is possibly TRBD1 (6 bases). The CDR3 spans 14 residues. CDR1 is MGHDK, CDR2 SYGVNS, per germline. Deletions cut 1 base from V and 5 bases from J, with 11 bases between. Filled out from reference TRBV25-1 and TRBJ1-1, the complete variable domain reads EADIYQTPRYLVIGTGKKITLECSQTMGHDKMYWYQQDPGMELHLIHYSYGVNSTEKGDLSSESTVSRIRTEHFPLTLESARPSHTSQYLCASSELTGKTEAFFGQGTRLTVV.

Remarks on this clone: Other DNA variants within this sample encode the same CDR3. This chain uses TRBV5-4 with TRBJ1-3, with D possibly TRBD1 on 6 matching bases. Trimming removed 4 bases at V and 3 bases at J, with 14 bases between. CDR3 length: 15 amino acids. Per germline, CDR1 SGHNT and CDR2 YYREEE (reference sequence). Here the CDR3 reads CASSLGGASGNTIYF. For the CDR3, the DNA is TGTGCCAGCAGCCTGGGGGGGGCCAGTGGAAACACCATATATTTT.

The chain couples TRBV4-2 to TRBJ2-3; TRBD2 aligns across 12 bases. Germline V lookup: CDR1 LGHNA, CDR2 YNFKEQ. The CDR3 is 15 amino acids. The V segment lost 4 bases and the J segment 8 bases; nucleotides outside the gene matches: 7. CDR3 amino acids: CASSRRLAGERTQYF. The CDR3 coding sequence is TGTGCCAGCAGCCGGAGACTAGCGGGAGAACGTACGCAGTATTTT.

The V gene is TRBV4-3, the J gene TRBJ2-5; no firm D call. Germline V gives CDR1 LGHNA, CDR2 YSLEER. This CDR3 spans 14 amino acids. V dropped 6 bases and J dropped 5 bases, with 16 bases sitting between them. The CDR3 protein is CASSEATVTETQYF. Here the CDR3 DNA reads TGCGCCAGCAGTGAGGCAACGGTGACGGAGACCCAGTACTTC.

This chain connects TRBV5-8 to TRBJ2-7; perhaps TRBD1 as D (5 bases). The V gene lost 4 bases and the J gene lost 6 bases, with 20 bases spanning the gap. The CDR3 covers 15 residues. Germline CDR1 is SGHTS and CDR2 is YDEGEE. CDR3 bases: TGTGCCAGCAGCCCCAGGGCACGCCGAACCTCCGAGCAGTACTTC. As protein: CASSPRARRTSEQYF. The full variable domain, rest sourced from reference TRBV5-8 and TRBJ2-7, is EAGVTQSPTHLIKTRGQQATLRCSPISGHTSVYWYQQALGLGLQFLLWYDEGEERNRGNFPPRFSGRQFPNYSSELNVNALELEDSALYLCASSPRARRTSEQYFGPGTRLTVT.

The chain carries TRBV5-4 and TRBJ1-2; D is undetermined. There are 16 residues in the CDR3. V was trimmed by 3 bases and J by 1 base, leaving 16 bases between them. The V gene's germline CDR1 is SGHNT and CDR2 YYREEE (reference sequence). CDR3 loop: CASSSLVGLSNYGYTF. CDR3 nucleotide sequence: TGTGCCAGCAGCTCGTTAGTGGGTCTTAGTAACTATGGCTACACCTTC.

The chain carries TRBV19 and TRBJ2-3; D remains ambiguous. V lost 4 bases and J lost 2, with 7 bases in between. This CDR3 region has 13 residues. Germline values: CDR1 LNHDA, CDR2 SQIVND (reference sequence). CDR3 protein: CASSSRATDTQYF. In DNA form, the CDR3 reads TGTGCCAGTAGTAGTAGGGCCACAGATACGCAGTATTTT.

As concerns this clone: The same CDR3 can be traced to other DNA sequences in this sample. This sequence joins TRBV18 and TRBJ2-7; TRBD1 matches at 8 bases. The germline CDR1 and CDR2 sequences are KGHSH and LQKENI. V lost 0 bases, J lost 1 base, and 2 bases stayed unmatched. There are 15 residues in the CDR3. Here the CDR3 reads CASSPPNRGSYEQYF. CDR3 sequence (DNA): TGTGCCAGCTCACCACCGAACAGGGGGTCCTACGAGCAGTACTTC.

The J gene is TRBJ2-7, the V gene TRBV20-1; possible D gene TRBD2, 5 bases. CDR1 is DFQATT, CDR2 SNEGSKA, per germline (reference sequence). This CDR3 is built from 11 residues. Trimming cost V 4 bases and J 3 bases, with 7 bases left between them. The CDR3 is CSAKRFYEQYF. CDR3 in DNA: TGCAGTGCTAAGCGGTTCTACGAGCAGTACTTC.

The CDR3 nucleotides are TGCAGCGTTGATAATGGACAGGGGGCGAATAGAGACACTGAAGCTTTCTTT. It codes for CSVDNGQGANRDTEAFF. This chain uses TRBV29-1 with TRBJ1-1; TRBD1 aligns across 11 bases. Germline V gives CDR1 SQVTM, CDR2 ANQGSEA. The CDR3 has 17 amino acids. V was clipped by 3 bases and J by 3 bases; unmatched bases: 12.

This clone was seen only a few times. Other DNA sequences in the sample encode the same CDR3. The chain joins TRBV2 to TRBJ2-3; D not certain. V was pared by 3 bases and J by 2 bases, with 3 bases between. Looked up from germline, CDR1 is SNHLY and CDR2 is FYNNEI. The CDR3 has 12 amino acids. CDR3 bases: TGTGCCAGCAGTGACAACACAGATACGCAGTATTTT. This gives the protein CASSDNTDTQYF. The full variable domain, rest sourced from reference TRBV2 and TRBJ2-3, is EPEVTQTPSHQVTQMGQEVILRCVPISNHLYFYWYRQILGQKVEFLVSFYNNEISEKSEIFDDQFSVERPDGSNFTLKIRSTKLEDSAMYFCASSDNTDTQYFGPGTRLTVL.

Turning to this clone: Different DNA sequences within this sample yield the same CDR3. V usage is TRBV6-5 and J usage is TRBJ1-1; D ambiguous. The CDR3 is 14 residues long. Trimming shortened V by 0 bases and J by 1 base, and 6 bases separated the two germline ends. Germline V gene sequence: CDR1 MNHEY, CDR2 SVGAGI. The CDR3 protein is CASSYSGGNTEAFF. The DNA for the CDR3 is TGTGCCAGCAGTTACTCGGGCGGGAACACTGAAGCTTTCTTT.

The V gene is TRBV6-5, the J gene TRBJ2-7, with D possibly matching TRBD2 (6 bases). V was shortened by 0 bases and J by 5 bases, with 14 bases between the two germline ends. The CDR3 extends over 15 amino acids. CDR1 MNHEY and CDR2 SVGAGI come from the germline V gene. The CDR3 DNA reads as TGTGCCAGCAGTTACTCTGCGGGGACGGTCGACGAGCAGTACTTC. Amino acid sequence: CASSYSAGTVDEQYF.

A note on this clone: At the DNA level, this CDR3 is encoded by other sequences in the same sample as well. V and J are TRBV6-1 and TRBJ1-2; the D is unclear. The CDR3 runs to 12 residues. V lost 7 bases, J lost 4 bases, and 10 bases lay in between. Germline V gene data show CDR1 as MNHNS and CDR2 as SASEGT. CDR3 coding DNA: TGTGCCAGCAAAGAAGGCTCCTATGGCTACACCTTC. Residues: CASKEGSYGYTF.

With respect to this clone: Lacking the conserved final phenylalanine or tryptophan, this CDR3 likely reflects a read error. The DNA is left out, because the CDR3 cannot be placed on it with certainty; the CDR3 is given as TCRdb lists it. The chain is built from TRBV12-5 and TRBJ1-2. The CDR3 has 11 residues if both end residues are counted. CDR1 is LGHNT and CDR2 is FRNRAP in the germline V gene. The CDR3 spells CASGLGPRPLE.

V usage is TRBV2 and J usage is TRBJ2-5, with 11 bases fitting TRBD2. Germline CDR1 reads SNHLY; CDR2 reads FYNNEI. V shed 4 bases, J shed 4 bases, and the junction held 5 bases outside the gene matches. The CDR3 has 15 amino acids. The CDR3 sequence is CASSGDTSGRETQYF. CDR3 nucleotides: TGTGCCAGCAGTGGGGATACTAGCGGGAGAGAGACCCAGTACTTC.

The chain recombines TRBV28 with TRBJ1-2; the D gene is possibly TRBD1 (5 bases). The CDR3 has 15 amino acids. The germline V gene encodes CDR1 MDHEN and CDR2 SYDVKM. Trimming shortened V by 5 bases and J by 2 bases, and 15 bases separated the two germline ends. The CDR3 loop is CASSPPTAGNYGYTF. The CDR3, as DNA: TGTGCCAGCAGTCCCCCCACGGCAGGGAACTATGGCTACACCTTC.

Concerning this clone itself: Other DNA sequences in this sample translate to the same CDR3. The chain joins TRBV4-3 to TRBJ2-7, with D possibly matching TRBD2 (5 bases). V dropped 0 bases and J dropped 1 base, with 10 bases sitting between them. Germline V gives CDR1 LGHNA, CDR2 YSLEER. This CDR3 region has 15 residues. CDR3 sequence reads: CASSQDLGGSYEQYF. The CDR3 DNA sequence: TGCGCCAGCAGCCAAGATCTTGGAGGATCCTACGAGCAGTACTTC.

This chain connects TRBV18 to TRBJ2-3, with TRBD2 matching 7 bases. Germline V lookup: CDR1 KGHSH, CDR2 LQKENI. Trimming took 3 bases from V and 6 from J; bases not matched to a gene: 9. CDR3 length: 15 residues. The CDR3 nucleotides read TGTGCCAGCTCACCCTCCGCGGGGGTCGCGGATACGCAGTATTTT. This sequence encodes CASSPSAGVADTQYF.